The rows below give T cell receptor beta chains drawn from one sample of a study of response to subunit inactivated influenza vaccine. MiXCR was run by TCRdb on the RT-PCR reads, yielding one entry per CDR3 protein. The data contain about 530,000 distinct CDR3 sequences, over 10% of them singletons. The sample in question was PBMCs from blood, obtained 45 days after vaccination. Receptors were obtained from a man aged 45-60 years who received an inactivated influenza vaccine. CDR3s include the opening cysteine and the closing phenylalanine or tryptophan. A D gene is named only where the DNA matches it firmly. Clone size is shown for a subset of rows, as once, few, many or a class of expanded clone.

d_call j_call v_call clone_size cdr3_nt cdr3_aa
NA TRBJ2-3 TRBV7-2 NA TGTGCCAGCAGCCCTACCGCGCGTGGTACGCAGTATTTT CASSPTARGTQYF
NA TRBJ2-1 TRBV7-8 few TGTGCCAGCAGCTTAGCGGGACATAGCTCCTACAATGAGCAGTTCTTC CASSLAGHSSYNEQFF
TRBD2 TRBJ2-1 TRBV14 NA TGTGCCAGCAGCCCACGACTAGCGGGGGCCGGTGAGCAGTTCTTC CASSPRLAGAGEQFF
TRBD1 TRBJ2-5 TRBV5-1 NA TGCGCCAGCAGCTTGGGGGGACAGGGGCCGGAGACCCAGTACTTC CASSLGGQGPETQYF
NA TRBJ2-2 TRBV7-2 few TGTGCCAGCAGCTTAGCGCCTAGGGGACACACCGGGGAGCTGTTTTTT CASSLAPRGHTGELFF
NA TRBJ2-3 TRBV24-1 many TGTGCCACCAGTGACCCGGGAGAAAAGGGCACAGATACGCAGTATTTT CATSDPGEKGTDTQYF
TRBD1 TRBJ1-2 TRBV20-1 few TGCAGTGCTAGAGTTCCGGGACAGGGTGGGGGGAACTATGGCTACACCTTC CSARVPGQGGGNYGYTF
TRBD2 TRBJ2-2 TRBV7-3 NA TGTGCCAGCAGCTTACCCCGGGGACTAGCGGGAGAGGTCGCCGGGGAGCTGTTTTTT CASSLPRGLAGEVAGELFF
NA TRBJ2-2 TRBV20-1 many TGCAGTGCTCGGCTTGGGGGGCGCATGGGCACCGGGGAGCTGTTTTTT CSARLGGRMGTGELFF
NA TRBJ2-5 TRBV6-2/TRBV6-3 many TGTGCCAGCAGTTACCCGGAGACCCAGTACTTC CASSYPETQYF
NA TRBJ2-5 TRBV5-6 few TGTGCCAGCAGCTTTGAGTTTTCAGGGAACCAAGAGACCCAGTACTTC CASSFEFSGNQETQYF
NA TRBJ2-7 TRBV20-1 few TGCAGTGCTAAAGGGACACTTAGCTCCTACGAGCAGTACTTC CSAKGTLSSYEQYF
NA TRBJ2-3 TRBV29-1 NA TGCAGCACGACAAGGGAGAGCACAGATACGCAGTATTTT CSTTRESTDTQYF
TRBD1 TRBJ2-7 TRBV18 NA TGTGCCAGCTCACTGGGACAGGGGGGAGGCTACGAGCAGTACTTC CASSLGQGGGYEQYF
TRBD1 TRBJ2-2 TRBV12-3/TRBV12-4 many TGTGCCAGCAGCCGACAGGGTGCCGGGGAGCTGTTTTTT CASSRQGAGELFF
TRBD1 TRBJ2-5 TRBV12-3/TRBV12-4 many TGTGCCAGCAGACTCGACAGGGAGTTGGAGACCCAGTACTTC CASRLDRELETQYF
NA TRBJ1-6 TRBV20-1 few TGCAGTGCTAGAGAACAGACAGATTATAATTCACCCCTCCACTTT CSAREQTDYNSPLHF
NA TRBJ2-2 TRBV29-1 many TGCAGCGTTGGTCCGGGGCCTAGGGCGGGGGAGCTGTTTTTT CSVGPGPRAGELFF
TRBD2 TRBJ2-7 TRBV10-3 many TGTGCCATCAGTGGACTAGCGGGGACCTACGAGCAGTACTTC CAISGLAGTYEQYF
TRBD1 TRBJ2-3 TRBV20-1 many TGCAGTGCTAGGGGAACAGGGGGACCCACAGATACGCAGTATTTT CSARGTGGPTDTQYF
NA TRBJ1-1 TRBV6-1 NA TGTGCCAGCACCATAACTCACCTGACTGAAGCTTTCTTT CASTITHLTEAFF
TRBD2 TRBJ2-2 TRBV12-3/TRBV12-4 few TGTGCCAGCAGATCCTCCCGGGCGGGGGCGAACACCGGGGAGCTGTTTTTT CASRSSRAGANTGELFF